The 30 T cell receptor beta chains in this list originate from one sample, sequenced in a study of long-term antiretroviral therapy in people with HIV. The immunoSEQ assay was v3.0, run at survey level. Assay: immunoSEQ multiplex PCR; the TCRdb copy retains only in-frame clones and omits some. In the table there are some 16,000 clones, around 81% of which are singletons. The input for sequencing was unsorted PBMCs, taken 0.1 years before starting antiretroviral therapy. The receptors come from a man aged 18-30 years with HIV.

CDR3 nucleotides: TGTGCCAGCAGTTGGGGGACAGATCGGGACACTGAAGCTTTCTTT. Protein product: CASSWGTDRDTEAFF. The chain is built from TRBV27 and TRBJ1-1; TRBD1 matches 7 bases. The V gene end was trimmed by 4 bases and the J gene end by 3 bases; junction bases not matched to a gene: 8. The CDR3 spans 15 residues. Germline V gene sequence: CDR1 MNHEY, CDR2 SMNVEV (reference sequence).

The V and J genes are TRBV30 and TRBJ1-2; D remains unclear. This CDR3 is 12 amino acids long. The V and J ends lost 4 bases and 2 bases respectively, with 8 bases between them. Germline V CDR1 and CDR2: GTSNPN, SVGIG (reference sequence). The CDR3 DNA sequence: TGTGCCTGGACGGACGGGAACTATGGCTACACCTTC. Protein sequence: CAWTDGNYGYTF.

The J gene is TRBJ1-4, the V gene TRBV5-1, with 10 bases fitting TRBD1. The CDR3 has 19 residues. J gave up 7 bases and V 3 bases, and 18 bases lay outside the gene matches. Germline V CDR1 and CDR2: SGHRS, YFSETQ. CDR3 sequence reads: CASSYSPGTGVWTGEKLFF. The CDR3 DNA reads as TGCGCCAGCAGCTATTCTCCAGGGACAGGGGTTTGGACGGGTGAAAAACTGTTTTTT.

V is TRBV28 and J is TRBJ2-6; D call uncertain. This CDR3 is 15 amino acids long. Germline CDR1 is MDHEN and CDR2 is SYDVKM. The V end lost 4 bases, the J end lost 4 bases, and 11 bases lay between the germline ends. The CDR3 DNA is TGTGCCAGCAGTTCCCCCGGCGCAGGGGCCAACGTCCTGACTTTC. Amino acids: CASSSPGAGANVLTF.

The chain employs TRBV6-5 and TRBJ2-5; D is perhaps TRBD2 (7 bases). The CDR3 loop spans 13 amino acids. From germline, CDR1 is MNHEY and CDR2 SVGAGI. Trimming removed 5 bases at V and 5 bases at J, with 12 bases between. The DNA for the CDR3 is TGTGCCAGCAGTCGGGGGGCGGAGGAGACCCAGTACTTC. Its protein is CASSRGAEETQYF.

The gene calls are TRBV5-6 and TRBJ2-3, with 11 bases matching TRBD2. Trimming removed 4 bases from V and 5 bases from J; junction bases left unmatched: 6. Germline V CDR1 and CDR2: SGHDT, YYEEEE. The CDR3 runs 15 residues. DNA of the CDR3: TGTGCCAGCAGCCCCATAGCGGGAGGGGGAGATACGCAGTATTTT. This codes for CASSPIAGGGDTQYF.

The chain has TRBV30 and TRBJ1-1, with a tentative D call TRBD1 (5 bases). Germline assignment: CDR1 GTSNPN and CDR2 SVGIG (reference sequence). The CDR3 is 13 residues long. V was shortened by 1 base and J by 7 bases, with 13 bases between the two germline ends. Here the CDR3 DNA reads TGTGCCTGGAGTGCGGGACCCTATGGTGAAGCTTTCTTT. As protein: CAWSAGPYGEAFF.

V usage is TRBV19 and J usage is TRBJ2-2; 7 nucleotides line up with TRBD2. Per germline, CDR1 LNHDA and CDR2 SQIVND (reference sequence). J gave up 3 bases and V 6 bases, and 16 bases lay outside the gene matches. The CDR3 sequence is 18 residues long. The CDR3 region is CASSQSYPSGFDTGELFF. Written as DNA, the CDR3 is TGTGCCAGTAGCCAATCTTATCCTAGCGGTTTCGACACCGGGGAGCTGTTTTTT.

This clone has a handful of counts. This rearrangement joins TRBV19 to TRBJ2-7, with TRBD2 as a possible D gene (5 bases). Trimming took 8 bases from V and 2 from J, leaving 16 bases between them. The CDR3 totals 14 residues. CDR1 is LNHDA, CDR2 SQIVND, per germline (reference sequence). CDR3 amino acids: CASATWTGTYEQYF. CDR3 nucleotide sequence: TGTGCCAGTGCAACCTGGACGGGGACCTACGAGCAGTACTTC.

For the CDR3, the DNA is TGTGCCAGCAGCCCCAGAGGTCCAAGATCAGATGGAGGGAATGAGCAGTTCTTC. The encoded protein is CASSPRGPRSDGGNEQFF. The chain uses TRBV7-9 and TRBJ2-1; possibly TRBD2 for D (6 bases). The CDR3 spans 18 residues. V lost 5 bases and J 7 bases, leaving 27 bases between the germline ends. Germline-derived CDR1 and CDR2 are SEHNR and FQNEAQ (reference sequence).

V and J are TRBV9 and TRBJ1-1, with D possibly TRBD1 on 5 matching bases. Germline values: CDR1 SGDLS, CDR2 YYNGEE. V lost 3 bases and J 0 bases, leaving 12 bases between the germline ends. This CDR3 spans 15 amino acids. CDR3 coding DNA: TGTGCCAGCAGCGCCGGAGGGACGGTGAACACTGAAGCTTTCTTT. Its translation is CASSAGGTVNTEAFF. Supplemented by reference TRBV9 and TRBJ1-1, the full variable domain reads DSGVTQTPKHLITATGQRVTLRCSPRSGDLSVYWYQQSLDQGLQFLIQYYNGEERAKGNILERFSAQQFPDLHSELNLSSLELGDSALYFCASSAGGTVNTEAFFGQGTRLTVV.

CDR3 coding DNA: TGTGCCAGCAGCTCCTCAACAGATACGCAGTATTTT. Protein: CASSSSTDTQYF. The chain combines TRBV7-9 with TRBJ2-3; D gene uncertain. Deletions cut 4 bases from V and 3 bases from J, with 5 bases between. Germline V gives CDR1 SEHNR, CDR2 FQNEAQ (reference sequence). CDR3 length equals 12 residues.

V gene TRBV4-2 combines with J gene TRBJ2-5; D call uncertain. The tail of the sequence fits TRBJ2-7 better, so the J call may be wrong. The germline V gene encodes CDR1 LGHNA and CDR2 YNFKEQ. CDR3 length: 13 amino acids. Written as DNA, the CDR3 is TGTGCCAGCAGCCAAGTTGACGCGTACGAGCAGTACTTC. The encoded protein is CASSQVDAYEQYF.

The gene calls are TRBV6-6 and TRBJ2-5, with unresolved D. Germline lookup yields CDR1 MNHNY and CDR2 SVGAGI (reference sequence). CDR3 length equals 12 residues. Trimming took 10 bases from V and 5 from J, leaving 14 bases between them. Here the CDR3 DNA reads TGTGCCACAGGAGAGAACTGGGAGACCCAGTACTTC. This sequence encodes CATGENWETQYF.

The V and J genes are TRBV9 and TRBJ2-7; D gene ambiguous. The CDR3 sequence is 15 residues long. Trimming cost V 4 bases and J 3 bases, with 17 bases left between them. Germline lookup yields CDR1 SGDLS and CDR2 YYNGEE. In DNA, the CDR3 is TGTGCCAGCAGCCCAGGCTTGCGAACCTTCTACGAGCAGTACTTC. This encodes CASSPGLRTFYEQYF. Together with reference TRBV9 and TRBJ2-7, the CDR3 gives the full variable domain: DSGVTQTPKHLITATGQRVTLRCSPRSGDLSVYWYQQSLDQGLQFLIQYYNGEERAKGNILERFSAQQFPDLHSELNLSSLELGDSALYFCASSPGLRTFYEQYFGPGTRLTVT.

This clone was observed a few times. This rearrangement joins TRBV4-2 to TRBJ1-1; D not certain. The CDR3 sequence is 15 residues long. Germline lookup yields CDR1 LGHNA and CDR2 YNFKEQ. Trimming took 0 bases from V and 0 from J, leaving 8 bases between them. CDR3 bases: TGTGCCAGCAGCCAAGAGGTACCTCTGAACACTGAAGCTTTCTTT. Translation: CASSQEVPLNTEAFF.

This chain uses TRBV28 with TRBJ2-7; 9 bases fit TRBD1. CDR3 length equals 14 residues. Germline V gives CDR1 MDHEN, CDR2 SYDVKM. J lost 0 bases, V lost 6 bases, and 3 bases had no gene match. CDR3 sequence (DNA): TGTGCCAGCAGGGACAGGGGCCCCTCCTACGAGCAGTACTTC. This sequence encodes CASRDRGPSYEQYF.

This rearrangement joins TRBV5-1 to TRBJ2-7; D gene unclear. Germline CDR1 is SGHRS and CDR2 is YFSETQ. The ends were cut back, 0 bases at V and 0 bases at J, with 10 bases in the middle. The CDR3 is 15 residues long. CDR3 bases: TGCGCCAGCAGCTTGGTAGCATCCTTCTCCTACGAGCAGTACTTC. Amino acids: CASSLVASFSYEQYF.

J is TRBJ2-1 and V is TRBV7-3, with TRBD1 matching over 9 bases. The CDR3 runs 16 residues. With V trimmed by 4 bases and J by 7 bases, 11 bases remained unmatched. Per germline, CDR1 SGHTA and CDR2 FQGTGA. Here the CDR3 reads CASSSTGTGRPNEQFF. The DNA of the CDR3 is TGTGCCAGCAGCTCTACCGGGACAGGGAGGCCAAATGAGCAGTTCTTC.

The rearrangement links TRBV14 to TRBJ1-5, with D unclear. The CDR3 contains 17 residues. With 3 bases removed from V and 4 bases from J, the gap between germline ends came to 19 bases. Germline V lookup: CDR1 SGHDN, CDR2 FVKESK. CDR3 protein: CASSQSVPRAANQPQHF. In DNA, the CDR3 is TGTGCCAGCAGCCAGTCCGTCCCCCGCGCGGCAAATCAGCCCCAGCATTTT.

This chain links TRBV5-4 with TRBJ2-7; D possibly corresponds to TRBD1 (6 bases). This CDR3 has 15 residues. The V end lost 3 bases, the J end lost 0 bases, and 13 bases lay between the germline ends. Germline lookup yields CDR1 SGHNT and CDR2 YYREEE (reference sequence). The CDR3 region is CASSSSDRSSYEQYF. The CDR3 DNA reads TGTGCCAGCAGCTCCAGTGACAGGAGCTCCTACGAGCAGTACTTC. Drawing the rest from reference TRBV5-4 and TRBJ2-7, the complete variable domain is ETGVTQSPTHLIKTRGQQVTLRCSSQSGHNTVSWYQQALGQGPQFIFQYYREEENGRGNFPPRFSGLQFPNYSSELNVNALELDDSALYLCASSSSDRSSYEQYFGPGTRLTVT.

The CDR3 DNA reads TGTGCCAGTAGCGACAGGGGGCTCTCCTACGAGCAGTACTTC. Translating it yields CASSDRGLSYEQYF. This chain joins TRBV19 and TRBJ2-7; 10 nucleotides line up with TRBD1. This CDR3 spans 14 amino acids. The junction had 2 bases not matched to a gene; V was cut back by 6 bases and J by 0 bases. Germline values: CDR1 LNHDA, CDR2 SQIVND (reference sequence).

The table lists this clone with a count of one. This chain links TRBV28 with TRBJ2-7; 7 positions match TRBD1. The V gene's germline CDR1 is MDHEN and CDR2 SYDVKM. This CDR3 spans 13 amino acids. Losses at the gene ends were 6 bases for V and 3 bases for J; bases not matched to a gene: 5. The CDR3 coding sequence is TGTGCCAGCAGAGGACAGGAGGTCTACGAGCAGTACTTC. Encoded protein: CASRGQEVYEQYF.

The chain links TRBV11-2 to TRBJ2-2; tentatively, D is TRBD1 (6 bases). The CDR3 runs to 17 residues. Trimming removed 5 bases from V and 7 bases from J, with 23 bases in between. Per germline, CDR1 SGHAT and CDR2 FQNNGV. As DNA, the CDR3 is TGTGCCAGCAGCCCCCAGCGGCCCAGGGGACGTGACGGGGAGCTGTTTTTT. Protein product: CASSPQRPRGRDGELFF.

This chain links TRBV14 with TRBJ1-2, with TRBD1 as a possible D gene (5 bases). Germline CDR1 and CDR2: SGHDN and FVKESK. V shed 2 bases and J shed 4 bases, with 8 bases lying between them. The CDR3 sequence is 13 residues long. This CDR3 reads CASSQYRSYGYTF. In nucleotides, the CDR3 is TGTGCCAGCAGCCAATACAGGAGCTATGGCTACACCTTC.

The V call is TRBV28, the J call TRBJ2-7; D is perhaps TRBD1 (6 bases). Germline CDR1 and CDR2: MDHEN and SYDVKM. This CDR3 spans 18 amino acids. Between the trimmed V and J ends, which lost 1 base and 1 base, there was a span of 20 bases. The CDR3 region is CASSLFLSGQGSSYEQYF. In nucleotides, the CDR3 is TGTGCCAGCAGTTTATTCCTTTCTGGCCAGGGGTCTTCCTACGAGCAGTACTTC.

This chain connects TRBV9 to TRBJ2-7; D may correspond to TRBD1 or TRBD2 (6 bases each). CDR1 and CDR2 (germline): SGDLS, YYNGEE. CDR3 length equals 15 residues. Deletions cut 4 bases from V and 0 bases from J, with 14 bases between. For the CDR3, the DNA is TGTGCCAGCAGCCGCACGGGGGACATCTCCTACGAGCAGTACTTC. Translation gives CASSRTGDISYEQYF.

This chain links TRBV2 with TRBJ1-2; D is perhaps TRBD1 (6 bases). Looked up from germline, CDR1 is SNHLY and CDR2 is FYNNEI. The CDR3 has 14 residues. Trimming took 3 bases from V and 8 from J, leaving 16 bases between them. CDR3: CASSDEGRGGGYTF. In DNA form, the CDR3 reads TGTGCCAGCAGTGACGAAGGACGAGGGGGGGGCTACACCTTC.

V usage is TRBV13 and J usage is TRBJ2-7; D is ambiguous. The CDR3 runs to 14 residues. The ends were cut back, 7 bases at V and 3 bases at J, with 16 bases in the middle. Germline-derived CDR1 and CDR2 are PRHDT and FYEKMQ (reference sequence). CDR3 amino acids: CASTSRAAHYEQYF. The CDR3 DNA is TGTGCCAGCACCTCTCGGGCGGCACACTACGAGCAGTACTTC.

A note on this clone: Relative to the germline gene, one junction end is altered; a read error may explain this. The CDR3 sequence: CASSQDSTGTSYEQYF. The CDR3 DNA reads TGCGCCAGCAGCCAAGATTCTACGGGGACCTCCTACGAGCAGTACTTC. V and J are TRBV7-2 and TRBJ2-7, with D possibly being TRBD1 or TRBD2 (5 bases each). Germline loops: CDR1 SGHTA, CDR2 FQGNSA. This CDR3 has 16 amino acids.